This TCR beta chain emerged from a study of identical twins. General study findings and limits: Conclusions came from cross-sectional statistical analysis, not from following the same donors. While abundant cord blood beta clonotypes carried fewer insertions, memory repertoires showed no such pattern.

This CDR3 region has 14 residues. V lost 2 bases and J lost 4, with 11 bases in between. Unique molecular identifiers were present on the cDNA, which also gained a universal primer site by template switching. TCRdb re-analysed the 5' RACE reads in MiXCR, keeping a single row per CDR3 protein. The sample holds 1.5 million to 2 million distinct CDR3 sequences, under 35% seen once. This clonotype was detected ten times or more. Its target is unknown. Sequenced sample: cord blood. This clonotype was sampled from a newborn girl in good health. The gene calls are TRBV12-3 or TRBV12-4 and TRBJ1-2, with no clear D. The CDR3 region has the DNA TGTGCCAGCAGTTTAAGTCGACGGATCTATGGCTACACCTTC. Amino acid sequence: CASSLSRRIYGYTF.